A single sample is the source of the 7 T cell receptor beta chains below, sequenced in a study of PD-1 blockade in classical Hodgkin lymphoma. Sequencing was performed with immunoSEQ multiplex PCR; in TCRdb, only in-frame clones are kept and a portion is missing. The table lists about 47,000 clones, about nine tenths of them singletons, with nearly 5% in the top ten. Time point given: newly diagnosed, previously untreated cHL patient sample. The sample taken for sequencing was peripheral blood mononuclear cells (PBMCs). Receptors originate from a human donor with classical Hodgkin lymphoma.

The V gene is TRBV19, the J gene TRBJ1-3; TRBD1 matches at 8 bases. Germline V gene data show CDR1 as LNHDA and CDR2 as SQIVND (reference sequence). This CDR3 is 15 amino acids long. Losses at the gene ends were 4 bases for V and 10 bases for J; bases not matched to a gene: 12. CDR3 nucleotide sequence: TGTGCCAGTAGTACCCCAGGGGGCAGTCAATTAACCATATATTTT. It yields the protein CASSTPGGSQLTIYF.

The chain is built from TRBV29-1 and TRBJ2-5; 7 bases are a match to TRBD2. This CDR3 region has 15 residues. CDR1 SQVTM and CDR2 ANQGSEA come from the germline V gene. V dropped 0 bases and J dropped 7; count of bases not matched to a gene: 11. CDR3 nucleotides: TGCAGCGTTGAAGATGGCGGGAGCACAAGGGGGACCCAGTACTTC. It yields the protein CSVEDGGSTRGTQYF. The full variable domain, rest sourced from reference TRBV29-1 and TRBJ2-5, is SAVISQKPSRDICQRGTSLTIQCQVDSQVTMMFWYRQQPGQSLTLIATANQGSEATYESGFVIDKFPISRPNLTFSTLTVSNMSPEDSSIYLCSVEDGGSTRGTQYFGPGTRLLVL.

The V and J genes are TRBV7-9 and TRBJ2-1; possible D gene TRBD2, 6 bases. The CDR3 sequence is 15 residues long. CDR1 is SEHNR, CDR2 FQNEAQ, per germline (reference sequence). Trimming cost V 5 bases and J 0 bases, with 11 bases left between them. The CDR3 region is CASSRAGSSYNEQFF. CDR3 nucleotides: TGTGCCAGCAGCCGTGCGGGGAGCTCCTACAATGAGCAGTTCTTC.

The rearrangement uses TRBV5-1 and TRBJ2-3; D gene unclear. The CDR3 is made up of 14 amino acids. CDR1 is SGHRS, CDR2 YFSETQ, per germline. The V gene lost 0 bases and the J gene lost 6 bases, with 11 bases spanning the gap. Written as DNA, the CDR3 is TGCGCCAGCAGCTTGGGCCCCTTATTCGATACGCAGTATTTT. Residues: CASSLGPLFDTQYF.

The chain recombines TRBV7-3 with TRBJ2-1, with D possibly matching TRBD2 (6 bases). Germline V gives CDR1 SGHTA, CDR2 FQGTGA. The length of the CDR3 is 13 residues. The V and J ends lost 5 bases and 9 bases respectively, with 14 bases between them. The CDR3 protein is CASSNHVAAEQFF. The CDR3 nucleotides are TGTGCCAGCAGCAATCACGTAGCGGCTGAGCAGTTCTTC.

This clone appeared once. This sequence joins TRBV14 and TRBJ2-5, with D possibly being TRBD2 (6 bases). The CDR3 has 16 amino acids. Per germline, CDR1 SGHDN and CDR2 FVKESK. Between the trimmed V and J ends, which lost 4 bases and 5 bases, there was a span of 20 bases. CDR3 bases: TGTGCCAGCAGCCCGATTTCGGGGGAGAACGCGGAGACCCAGTACTTC. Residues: CASSPISGENAETQYF.

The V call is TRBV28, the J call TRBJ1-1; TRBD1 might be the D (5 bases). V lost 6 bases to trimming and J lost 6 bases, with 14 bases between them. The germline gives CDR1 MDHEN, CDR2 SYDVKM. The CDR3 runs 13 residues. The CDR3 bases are TGTGCCAGCAGAGTCGGGGGAGGGGCTGAAGCTTTCTTT. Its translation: CASRVGGGAEAFF.